These 29 T cell receptor beta chains came from one sample sequenced in a study of monozygotic twins with inflammatory bowel disease. After re-calling the 5' RACE reads, TCRdb lists one entry per CDR3 protein, DNA absent. The clone table shows fewer than 350,000 distinct CDR3 sequences, with the ten largest holding approximately 2%. Input material: blood. The receptors shown here come from a human donor with ulcerative colitis or Crohn's disease, or a healthy co-twin of an affected twin (not recorded which).

The CDR3 region is CSAMVFNYGYTF. This chain uses TRBV20-1 with TRBJ1-2. The CDR3 spans 12 residues. Germline V gene sequence: CDR1 DFQATT, CDR2 SNEGSKA (reference sequence).

The rearrangement uses TRBV3-1 and TRBJ2-5; TCRdb selects TRBD1, and the lack of DNA leaves this call unchecked. This CDR3 is 16 amino acids long. From germline, CDR1 is LGHDT and CDR2 YNNKEL (reference sequence). CDR3 sequence: CASSPGDRGRGETQYF.

V and J are TRBV5-1 and TRBJ2-7; no DNA is available, so the TRBD1 call from TCRdb remains unchecked. From germline, CDR1 is SGHRS and CDR2 YFSETQ. CDR3 length equals 14 residues. The CDR3 reads CASSTEQGSYEQYF.

J is TRBJ2-1 and V is TRBV7-3; TCRdb names TRBD2, which stays unverified in the absence of DNA. The CDR3 totals 14 residues. The germline V gene has CDR1 SGHTA and CDR2 FQGTGA. The CDR3 here is CASYQRETNNEQFF.

The chain carries TRBV29-1 and TRBJ2-1; the TCRdb D gene call, TRBD1, has no DNA to confirm it. Germline CDR1 reads SQVTM; CDR2 reads ANQGSEA. The CDR3 has 14 residues. Here the CDR3 reads CSVGRGKSYNEQFF.

This chain uses TRBV11-1 with TRBJ2-3; TCRdb indicates TRBD2, and absent DNA this call remains unverified. Germline CDR1 is SGHAT and CDR2 is FQDESV (reference sequence). This CDR3 is built from 18 residues. Here the CDR3 reads CASSASSGGFGGTDTQYF.

This sequence joins TRBV7-2 and TRBJ1-1; lacking DNA, the TRBD1 call made by TCRdb goes unchecked. The CDR3 is 16 residues long. Germline values: CDR1 SGHTA, CDR2 FQGNSA. This chain's CDR3 is CASSLVRPDRGPGAFF.

This chain uses TRBV5-5 with TRBJ1-6; without DNA, the TCRdb call of TRBD1 cannot be checked. The CDR3 extends over 13 amino acids. Per germline, CDR1 SGHKS and CDR2 YYEKEE (reference sequence). This CDR3 reads CASTKGGSSPLHF. The entire variable domain, with the rest obtained from reference TRBV5-5 and TRBJ1-6, is as follows: DAGVTQSPTHLIKTRGQQVTLRCSPISGHKSVSWYQQVLGQGPQFIFQYYEKEERGRGNFPDRFSARQFPNYSSELNVNALLLGDSALYLCASTKGGSSPLHFGNGTRLTVT.

This chain uses TRBV15 with TRBJ2-1. CDR1 is LNHNV and CDR2 is YYDKDF in the germline V gene (reference sequence). The CDR3 length is 12 residues. The CDR3 reads CATSSPFSEQFF.

The J gene is TRBJ2-7, the V gene TRBV5-1; TCRdb picks TRBD1, but there is no DNA to check that call. This CDR3 contains 17 residues. Germline CDR1 SGHRS, CDR2 YFSETQ. The CDR3: CASSLYFTPDSSYEQYF.

This chain links TRBV2 with TRBJ2-7; the D call from TCRdb, TRBD1, cannot be confirmed without DNA. The CDR3 sequence is 12 residues long. The germline V gene encodes CDR1 SNHLY and CDR2 FYNNEI. This CDR3 is CASSASRYEQYF.

The chain uses TRBV7-8 and TRBJ2-1; TCRdb's D call of TRBD1 is untestable without DNA. Looked up from germline, CDR1 is SGHVS and CDR2 is FQNEAQ. The CDR3 totals 18 residues. This CDR3 is CASSLVGTRLGLFNEQFF.

CDR3 amino acids: CSAREAGGVYDQYF. V gene TRBV20-1 combines with J gene TRBJ2-7; TCRdb calls TRBD2, which cannot be checked without DNA. The length of the CDR3 is 14 residues. CDR1 DFQATT and CDR2 SNEGSKA come from the germline V gene (reference sequence).

The CDR3 sequence: CSASGWSSYNEQFF. The rearrangement uses TRBV20-1 and TRBJ2-1. Germline loops: CDR1 DFQATT, CDR2 SNEGSKA (reference sequence). This CDR3 has 14 residues.

The gene calls are TRBV5-1 and TRBJ2-3; TCRdb's assignment of TRBD1 cannot be checked, as there is no DNA. This CDR3 contains 14 residues. CDR1 and CDR2 from the germline V gene are SGHRS and YFSETQ. The CDR3 is CASSPGTSPDTQYF.

The chain uses TRBV5-1 and TRBJ2-2; TCRdb names TRBD2, which stays unverified in the absence of DNA. The germline gives CDR1 SGHRS, CDR2 YFSETQ. This CDR3 has 19 residues. CDR3 loop: CASSLTGTSGYSNTGELFF.

J is TRBJ2-2 and V is TRBV4-1; as DNA is missing, the TRBD2 call by TCRdb cannot be tested. Germline V lookup: CDR1 MGHRA, CDR2 YSYEKL. CDR3 length: 17 residues. CDR3 loop: CASSQDRGGASTGELFF.

CDR3: CSANKRLAGTDTQYF. The rearrangement uses TRBV20-1 and TRBJ2-3; the TCRdb call, TRBD2, lacks DNA for checking. The CDR3 sequence is 15 residues long. The germline CDR1 and CDR2 sequences are DFQATT and SNEGSKA (reference sequence).

The J gene is TRBJ2-3, the V gene TRBV7-3; the TCRdb D gene call, TRBD2, has no DNA to confirm it. The CDR3 runs to 17 residues. Germline V lookup: CDR1 SGHTA, CDR2 FQGTGA. The CDR3 loop is CASSSRGSSGHTDTQYF.

This chain links TRBV5-1 with TRBJ2-1. Germline loops: CDR1 SGHRS, CDR2 YFSETQ. The CDR3 runs to 16 residues. The CDR3 here is CASSFLEASSYNEQFF.

This chain joins TRBV18 and TRBJ1-5; lacking DNA, the TRBD1 call made by TCRdb goes unchecked. The CDR3 covers 16 residues. Germline CDR1 is KGHSH and CDR2 is LQKENI. The CDR3 is CASSPQLGQGQQPQHF. The whole variable domain, filled in from reference TRBV18 and TRBJ1-5, reads NAGVMQNPRHLVRRRGQEARLRCSPMKGHSHVYWYRQLPEEGLKFMVYLQKENIIDESGMPKERFSAEFPKEGPSILRIQQVVRGDSAAYFCASSPQLGQGQQPQHFGDGTRLSIL.

The genes are TRBV5-1 and TRBJ2-7; TCRdb's D call of TRBD1 is untestable without DNA. In germline, CDR1 is SGHRS, CDR2 YFSETQ. This CDR3 region has 15 residues. The CDR3 sequence is CASSPLDGNLNEQYF.

The chain combines TRBV24-1 with TRBJ2-7. The CDR3 extends over 14 amino acids. Germline lookup yields CDR1 KGHDR and CDR2 SFDVKD. The CDR3 sequence is CATSDPRQGYEQYF.

The V and J genes are TRBV6-6 and TRBJ1-1. Germline CDR1 MNHNY, CDR2 SVGAGI (reference sequence). The CDR3 has 13 residues. The CDR3 here is CASSYRQDTEAFF.

The CDR3 reads CASSVGQAGSTNEKLFF. V gene TRBV9 combines with J gene TRBJ1-4; TCRdb picks TRBD1, but there is no DNA to check that call. CDR3 length equals 17 residues. The germline V gene has CDR1 SGDLS and CDR2 YYNGEE.

The chain couples TRBV28 to TRBJ2-7; TCRdb calls TRBD1, which cannot be checked without DNA. This CDR3 spans 16 amino acids. In germline, CDR1 is MDHEN, CDR2 SYDVKM. This CDR3 is CASTRGGAGGLYEQYF.

The chain employs TRBV28 and TRBJ1-4; without DNA, the TCRdb call of TRBD1 cannot be checked. This CDR3 region has 15 residues. Per germline, CDR1 MDHEN and CDR2 SYDVKM. The CDR3 spells CASSRQGFVNEKLFF.

The chain couples TRBV20-1 to TRBJ2-3; TCRdb outputs TRBD2, but without DNA this stays unchecked. Germline V gene data show CDR1 as DFQATT and CDR2 as SNEGSKA (reference sequence). This CDR3 region has 16 residues. CDR3 protein: CSATTSGRLFTDTQYF.

This chain uses TRBV28 with TRBJ1-1; checking the TCRdb D call of TRBD1 is not possible without DNA. Germline values: CDR1 MDHEN, CDR2 SYDVKM. The CDR3 is 15 amino acids. The CDR3 here is CASSLRTGGGTEAFF.